Following are 20 T cell receptor beta chains from one sample sequenced in a study of shared clonotypes between healthy human individuals. The protocol was immunoSEQ multiplex PCR, while the TCRdb copy is restricted to in-frame clones and leaves out a portion. The repertoire holds fewer than 2.5 million clones, with roughly 93% as singletons. Sequencing input: naive CD4+ T cells from PBMCs. Stated subset: CD45RA+ positively selected. The source is a man younger than 30 in good health. Some clones in this sample may be carry-over from other donors' samples.

This chain uses TRBV6-5 with TRBJ2-7; D is perhaps TRBD1 (5 bases). The V gene lost 6 bases and the J gene lost 3 bases, with 12 bases spanning the gap. From germline, CDR1 is MNHEY and CDR2 SVGAGI. CDR3 size: 13 residues. This chain's CDR3 is CASRGPFLYEQYF. In DNA form, the CDR3 reads TGTGCCAGCAGGGGGCCGTTTCTCTACGAGCAGTACTTC.

This sequence joins TRBV7-9 and TRBJ2-7, with TRBD2 identical over 7 bases. The trim removed 5 bases at V and 3 bases at J, leaving 10 bases unmatched. The CDR3 is 15 residues long. Germline V lookup: CDR1 SEHNR, CDR2 FQNEAQ (reference sequence). CDR3 protein: CASSPAGGSRYEQYF. The CDR3 DNA sequence: TGTGCCAGCAGCCCAGCCGGGGGGTCACGCTACGAGCAGTACTTC.

This clone was seen a few times. V is TRBV18 and J is TRBJ1-1; maybe TRBD1 (5 bases). This CDR3 contains 14 residues. The germline CDR1 and CDR2 sequences are KGHSH and LQKENI. V was clipped by 3 bases and J by 4 bases, with 12 bases between them. The chain's CDR3 is CASSPLQGTTEAFF. The CDR3 nucleotides read TGTGCCAGCTCACCCTTGCAAGGGACCACTGAAGCTTTCTTT.

The gene calls are TRBV7-3 and TRBJ2-2; 12 bases match TRBD2. Germline CDR1 reads SGHTA; CDR2 reads FQGTGA. The CDR3 spans 17 residues. Trimming removed 4 bases from V and 5 bases from J; junction bases left unmatched: 8. The CDR3 is CASSSRPTSGGTGELFF. The CDR3 DNA reads TGTGCCAGCAGCTCCCGCCCGACTAGCGGGGGTACCGGGGAGCTGTTTTTT.

This chain uses TRBV28 with TRBJ2-3; no clear D. Trimming took off 1 base at V and 6 bases at J, with 8 bases between the two ends. The CDR3 covers 13 residues. From germline, CDR1 is MDHEN and CDR2 SYDVKM. CDR3 nucleotides: TGTGCCAGCAGTTTATCCGCCCCGGATACGCAGTATTTT. Its protein is CASSLSAPDTQYF.

V gene TRBV5-1 combines with J gene TRBJ2-2, with D possibly matching TRBD1 (5 bases). The CDR3 is 16 residues long. The V end lost 4 bases, the J end lost 6 bases, and 19 bases lay between the germline ends. Germline CDR1 reads SGHRS; CDR2 reads YFSETQ. The CDR3 DNA reads as TGCGCCAGCAGCGCAATGGGGCAGGGCCATTCCGGGGAGCTGTTTTTT. This encodes CASSAMGQGHSGELFF.

The chain couples TRBV11-2 to TRBJ2-3; D call uncertain. Trimming took off 1 base at V and 8 bases at J, with 13 bases between the two ends. The length of the CDR3 is 14 residues. The germline V gene has CDR1 SGHAT and CDR2 FQNNGV. CDR3 DNA: TGTGCCAGCAGCTTAGCAGAGCCGAGTGGTACGCAGTATTTT. Translated: CASSLAEPSGTQYF.

The rearrangement links TRBV6-1 to TRBJ2-5, with D possibly called TRBD1 or TRBD2 (6 bases each). Germline V gives CDR1 MNHNS, CDR2 SASEGT. Trimming took 5 bases from V and 1 from J, leaving 14 bases between them. CDR3 length: 15 amino acids. The CDR3 DNA follows: TGTGCCAGCAGTCGAGGGGGGACTCCCCAAGAGACCCAGTACTTC. This encodes CASSRGGTPQETQYF.

A remark on this clone: The sample contains more than one DNA sequence encoding this CDR3. The chain links TRBV5-1 to TRBJ1-1, with 8 positions matching TRBD1. The CDR3 is made up of 15 amino acids. Germline loops: CDR1 SGHRS, CDR2 YFSETQ. The V gene end was trimmed by 4 bases and the J gene end by 1 base; junction bases not matched to a gene: 6. This CDR3 is CASSPRQGTNTEAFF. The CDR3 DNA is TGCGCCAGCAGCCCCCGACAGGGGACGAACACTGAAGCTTTCTTT.

In its sample, this clone was seen a few times. The chain employs TRBV29-1 and TRBJ1-3; 12 bases are shared with TRBD1. V lost 3 bases and J lost 8; bases outside the gene matches: 5. CDR1 SQVTM and CDR2 ANQGSEA come from the germline V gene. CDR3 size: 14 residues. The CDR3 reads CSVDGDRGLDTIYF. The CDR3 nucleotides read TGCAGCGTTGATGGGGACAGGGGGCTGGACACCATATATTTT.

The chain couples TRBV5-6 to TRBJ2-5, with a possible D match to TRBD1 (6 bases). The germline CDR1 and CDR2 sequences are SGHDT and YYEEEE. V shed 2 bases and J shed 2 bases, with 13 bases lying between them. The CDR3 runs to 15 residues. Written as DNA, the CDR3 is TGTGCCAGCAGCTTATCCTTAGGGACACAAGAGACCCAGTACTTC. The encoded protein is CASSLSLGTQETQYF. The full variable domain, completed using reference TRBV5-6 and TRBJ2-5, is DAGVTQSPTHLIKTRGQQVTLRCSPKSGHDTVSWYQQALGQGPQFIFQYYEEEERQRGNFPDRFSGHQFPNYSSELNVNALLLGDSALYLCASSLSLGTQETQYFGPGTRLLVL.

The rearrangement joins TRBV28 to TRBJ1-5, with no clear D. Between the trimmed V and J ends, which lost 3 bases and 1 base, there was a span of 7 bases. The CDR3 consists of 14 residues. Germline CDR1 MDHEN, CDR2 SYDVKM. CDR3: CASSFPISNQPQHF. The CDR3, as DNA: TGTGCCAGCAGTTTTCCAATCAGCAATCAGCCCCAGCATTTT.

As concerns this clone: This sample includes further DNA sequences coding for the same CDR3. This chain joins TRBV5-4 and TRBJ2-3; TRBD2 matches 10 bases. Per the germline V gene, CDR1 is SGHNT and CDR2 is YYREEE (reference sequence). V gave up 4 bases and J gave up 3 bases; unmatched junction bases: 5. The CDR3 runs 15 residues. The CDR3 region is CASSPGLAVTDTQYF. The CDR3 bases are TGTGCCAGCAGCCCCGGACTAGCGGTGACAGATACGCAGTATTTT.

The chain employs TRBV18 and TRBJ2-3; TRBD1 matches at 11 bases. V gave up 5 bases and J gave up 11 bases; unmatched junction bases: 12. Germline CDR1 is KGHSH and CDR2 is LQKENI. CDR3 length equals 15 residues. The CDR3 region has the DNA TGTGCCAGCTCATCGGTCCCGGGACAGGGGGAAATGCAGTATTTT. Encoded protein: CASSSVPGQGEMQYF. Looking up the rest from reference TRBV18 and TRBJ2-3 gives the full variable domain: NAGVMQNPRHLVRRRGQEARLRCSPMKGHSHVYWYRQLPEEGLKFMVYLQKENIIDESGMPKERFSAEFPKEGPSILRIQQVVRGDSAAYFCASSSVPGQGEMQYFGPGTRLTVL.

This chain uses TRBV10-1 with TRBJ1-5, with 8 bases fitting TRBD1. Trimming cost V 9 bases and J 13 bases; bases outside gene matches: 5. The CDR3 extends over 10 amino acids. The germline V gene has CDR1 WNHNN and CDR2 SYGVQD (reference sequence). The CDR3 region has the DNA TGCGCCAGAGGGGGGGACAGGCAGCATTTT. Translating gives CARGGDRQHF.

V is TRBV7-9 and J is TRBJ2-3; D perhaps matches TRBD1 (7 bases). Trimming cost V 7 bases and J 0 bases, with 14 bases left between them. The length of the CDR3 is 15 residues. Germline assignment: CDR1 SEHNR and CDR2 FQNEAQ (reference sequence). CDR3 sequence reads: CASTQTGTSTDTQYF. The CDR3 nucleotides are TGTGCCAGCACCCAGACAGGGACTAGCACAGATACGCAGTATTTT.

The chain links TRBV7-2 to TRBJ1-1, with D uncertain. Germline V lookup: CDR1 SGHTA, CDR2 FQGNSA. Trimming removed 2 bases at V and 6 bases at J, with 10 bases between. The CDR3 spans 13 residues. CDR3 in DNA: TGTGCCAGCAGCTTAATTCAAGGCGCTGAAGCTTTCTTT. Its translation: CASSLIQGAEAFF.

The chain uses TRBV28 and TRBJ2-1, with TRBD2 as a possible D gene (6 bases). The germline CDR1 and CDR2 sequences are MDHEN and SYDVKM. V lost 4 bases and J lost 3, with 37 bases in between. This CDR3 contains 23 residues. The CDR3 DNA sequence: TGTGCCAGCAGTTCCCAATATGCAAATCTGGGAAGCCCTAATGGCGGGAACTACAATGAGCAGTTCTTC. Its translation: CASSSQYANLGSPNGGNYNEQFF.

This clone was observed a single time. The rearrangement uses TRBV11-1 and TRBJ2-1, with TRBD2 as a possible D gene (6 bases). Germline CDR1 reads SGHAT; CDR2 reads FQDESV (reference sequence). Deletions cut 3 bases from V and 0 bases from J, with 9 bases between. This CDR3 region has 15 residues. The CDR3 DNA reads as TGTGCCAGCAGCTTGGAGGGGAGCTCCTACAATGAGCAGTTCTTC. Protein: CASSLEGSSYNEQFF. The entire variable domain, with the rest obtained from reference TRBV11-1 and TRBJ2-1, is as follows: EAEVAQSPRYKITEKSQAVAFWCDPISGHATLYWYRQILGQGPELLVQFQDESVVDDSQLPKDRFSAERLKGVDSTLKIQPAELGDSAMYLCASSLEGSSYNEQFFGPGTRLTVL.

V is TRBV30 and J is TRBJ1-6; tentatively, D is TRBD1 (6 bases). V lost 0 bases, J lost 10 bases, and 13 bases lay in between. Looked up from germline, CDR1 is GTSNPN and CDR2 is SVGIG (reference sequence). This CDR3 spans 14 amino acids. In DNA, the CDR3 is TGTGCCTGGAGTGTACTAGGGGGTCAATCACCCCTCCACTTT. It encodes CAWSVLGGQSPLHF.